These T cell receptor beta chains were read from a single sample in a study of T cell repertoires in ileal Crohn's disease. The assay was immunoSEQ multiplex PCR, and TCRdb's table has in-frame clones only and misses some. The profile shows approximately 18,000 clones, roughly 72% of them singletons. The specimen was ileal tissue. All receptors come from an adult with Crohn's disease. CDR3s include the opening cysteine and the closing phenylalanine or tryptophan.

v_gene	j_gene	CDR3aa
TRBV2	TRBJ2-5	CASSGLAGILGETQYF
TRBV18	TRBJ1-2	CASAPQGARYGYTF
TRBV12-5	TRBJ1-1	CASGETGTNTEAFF
TRBV5-8	TRBJ2-2	CASSLSGQGGELFF
TRBV30	TRBJ1-1	CAWNRGHLNTEAFF
TRBV19	TRBJ1-5	CASSTDRASSNQPQHF
TRBV5-3	TRBJ2-5	CARSLGGTRGQETQYF
TRBV5-1	TRBJ1-2	CASSLAGPHGYTF
TRBV29-1	TRBJ2-1	CSGTSHEQFF
TRBV6-6	NA	CASSPPSGPAGGEQYF
TRBV27	TRBJ1-2	CASSPRWDYPHGYTF
TRBV11-1	TRBJ2-5	CASSIGLAGRGTQYF
TRBV9	TRBJ2-4	CASSLRTGGDIQYF
TRBV5-1	TRBJ2-7	CASSPRTGGIEQYF
TRBV27	TRBJ1-2	CASSFLGQQLYGYTF
TRBV28	TRBJ2-5	CASSFHGGQETQYF
TRBV5-1	TRBJ1-2	CASSMRVLGGYTF
TRBV5-6	TRBJ2-4	CASSSLAGVAKNIQYF
TRBV5-6	TRBJ1-6	CASRDTGFGSPLHF
TRBV4-1	TRBJ2-1	CASSLDSSSYNEQFF